The 27 T cell receptor beta chains below all came from one sample that was sequenced in a study of CD8+ T cells in alopecia areata. Extraction and reverse transcription of RNA yielded cDNA as the sequencing template. Data came from immunoSEQ multiplex PCR; TCRdb stores just in-frame clones and leaves some out. The sample shows more than 200,000 clones, around 66% of them seen only once. As for treatment: oral pan-JAK inhibitor, 5-10 mg twice daily. This sample comprised CD4+ T cells sorted from blood, obtained at week 4, from a patient treated with tofacitinib. These receptors were collected from a human donor with alopecia areata.

This chain joins TRBV30 and TRBJ1-5, with unresolved D. CDR1 GTSNPN and CDR2 SVGIG come from the germline V gene (reference sequence). This CDR3 spans 13 amino acids. Trimming cost V 4 bases and J 4 bases, with 11 bases left between them. The CDR3 sequence is CAWTHSRNQPQHF. Here the CDR3 DNA reads TGTGCCTGGACCCACAGCCGGAATCAGCCCCAGCATTTT.

The chain employs TRBV7-9 and TRBJ2-7; unclear D gene. This CDR3 comprises 13 residues. The germline gives CDR1 SEHNR, CDR2 FQNEAQ (reference sequence). Trimming took off 4 bases at V and 5 bases at J, with 12 bases between the two ends. CDR3 sequence: CASSSIGSNEQYF. In DNA form, the CDR3 reads TGTGCCAGCAGCTCCATCGGATCAAACGAGCAGTACTTC. Using reference TRBV7-9 and TRBJ2-7 for the parts outside the CDR3, the full variable domain is DTGVSQNPRHKITKRGQNVTFRCDPISEHNRLYWYRQTLGQGPEFLTYFQNEAQLEKSRLLSDRFSAERPKGSFSTLEIQRTEQGDSAMYLCASSSIGSNEQYFGPGTRLTVT.

The rearrangement joins TRBV29-1 to TRBJ1-1; D is ambiguous. Looked up from germline, CDR1 is SQVTM and CDR2 is ANQGSEA. The CDR3 is 14 amino acids. V lost 7 bases and J lost 3, with 18 bases in between. This CDR3 is CSGTPHGFDTEAFF. CDR3 coding DNA: TGCAGCGGTACGCCCCATGGATTCGACACTGAAGCTTTCTTT.

The V gene is TRBV20-1, the J gene TRBJ2-1; D remains ambiguous. Germline assignment: CDR1 DFQATT and CDR2 SNEGSKA (reference sequence). V gave up 0 bases and J gave up 9 bases, with 6 bases separating them. CDR3 length equals 11 residues. CDR3 region: CSAREGTEQFF. The CDR3 DNA sequence: TGCAGTGCTAGAGAAGGCACTGAGCAGTTCTTC.

This clone showed up just once. This sequence joins TRBV18 and TRBJ1-6; a weak D match, TRBD1 (5 bases). Trimming took off 2 bases at V and 7 bases at J, with 15 bases between the two ends. The CDR3 is made up of 16 amino acids. Germline CDR1 KGHSH, CDR2 LQKENI. CDR3 sequence reads: CASSPSQGVGNSPLHF. CDR3 nucleotide sequence: TGTGCCAGCTCACCAAGTCAAGGGGTAGGGAATTCACCCCTCCACTTT. Full variable domain (outside the CDR3, taken from reference TRBV18 and TRBJ1-6): NAGVMQNPRHLVRRRGQEARLRCSPMKGHSHVYWYRQLPEEGLKFMVYLQKENIIDESGMPKERFSAEFPKEGPSILRIQQVVRGDSAAYFCASSPSQGVGNSPLHFGNGTRLTVT.

V usage is TRBV5-1 and J usage is TRBJ2-2; the match to TRBD1 covers 9 bases. Germline values: CDR1 SGHRS, CDR2 YFSETQ. The V and J ends lost 3 bases and 7 bases, in that order; junction bases with no gene match: 7. This CDR3 has 15 residues. CDR3 in amino acids: CASSSGQGKDGELFF. Here the CDR3 DNA reads TGCGCCAGCAGCTCGGGACAGGGAAAGGACGGGGAGCTGTTTTTT.

The chain joins TRBV29-1 to TRBJ2-1; TRBD2 matches at 7 bases. Germline V CDR1 and CDR2: SQVTM, ANQGSEA. J was trimmed by 10 bases and V by 7 bases; bases with no gene match: 10. CDR3 length: 12 residues. The CDR3 protein is CSARTSPGEQFF. The CDR3 DNA is TGCAGCGCCCGGACTAGTCCTGGGGAGCAGTTCTTC.

This chain connects TRBV30 to TRBJ2-5; TRBD2 matches at 14 bases. V shed 0 bases and J 3 bases; nucleotides not matched to a gene: 9. CDR1 is GTSNPN, CDR2 SVGIG, per germline (reference sequence). The CDR3 has 18 residues. As DNA, the CDR3 is TGTGCCTGGAGTGTTAGGACTAGCGGGGGGCCGGGCAAAGAGACCCAGTACTTC. It translates to CAWSVRTSGGPGKETQYF.

This clone has a handful of counts. The rearrangement uses TRBV9 and TRBJ1-5; D unclear. This CDR3 is built from 14 residues. Trimming stripped 0 bases from V and 5 bases from J, with 9 bases between. Germline loops: CDR1 SGDLS, CDR2 YYNGEE. The CDR3 DNA follows: TGTGCCAGCAGCGTAGAACAGACCGATCAGCCCCAGCATTTT. As protein: CASSVEQTDQPQHF.

The chain recombines TRBV5-6 with TRBJ1-5; TRBD1 agrees at 7 bases. CDR1 SGHDT and CDR2 YYEEEE come from the germline V gene. The CDR3 runs 14 residues. V shed 2 bases and J 6 bases; nucleotides not matched to a gene: 5. Here the CDR3 reads CASSLQGISQPQHF. The CDR3 DNA is TGTGCCAGCAGCTTACAGGGGATAAGTCAGCCCCAGCATTTT.

This chain links TRBV11-2 with TRBJ2-7; TRBD1 matches at 10 bases. CDR1 is SGHAT and CDR2 is FQNNGV in the germline V gene. V gave up 5 bases and J gave up 2 bases; unmatched junction bases: 6. The CDR3 contains 15 residues. DNA for the CDR3: TGTGCCAGCAGCGGCGCCGGGACAGGGGCCTACGAGCAGTACTTC. It is translated as CASSGAGTGAYEQYF.

This chain links TRBV20-1 with TRBJ1-1; a possible D gene is TRBD1 (5 bases). This CDR3 is built from 11 residues. Trimming cost V 1 base and J 11 bases, with 11 bases left between them. CDR1 and CDR2 (germline): DFQATT, SNEGSKA (reference sequence). CDR3 in amino acids: CSARVGARAFF. The CDR3 DNA reads TGCAGTGCTAGAGTTGGGGCTAGGGCTTTCTTT.

The chain carries TRBV27 and TRBJ1-6, with D unclear. Germline CDR1 reads MNHEY; CDR2 reads SMNVEV (reference sequence). The length of the CDR3 is 15 residues. Trimming shortened V by 8 bases and J by 7 bases, and 18 bases separated the two germline ends. CDR3 sequence reads: CASGSLGGNNSPLHF. As DNA, the CDR3 is TGTGCCAGCGGATCCCTCGGTGGGAACAATTCACCCCTCCACTTT.

The chain combines TRBV29-1 with TRBJ2-5; 7 nucleotides agree with TRBD2. V was pared by 5 bases and J by 5 bases, with 11 bases of the junction left unmatched. The CDR3 spans 14 residues. Germline V CDR1 and CDR2: SQVTM, ANQGSEA. This CDR3 reads CSVRASGLPETQYF. As DNA, the CDR3 is TGCAGCGTTAGGGCTAGCGGACTCCCGGAGACCCAGTACTTC.

There are a few counts of this clone. The chain employs TRBV29-1 and TRBJ1-5; TRBD1 might be the D (6 bases). CDR3 length equals 13 residues. V was pared by 7 bases and J by 2 bases, with 12 bases between. Germline CDR1 is SQVTM and CDR2 is ANQGSEA. The CDR3 region has the DNA TGCAGCGGGGGGCGAAGGGGCAATCAGCCCCAGCATTTT. The encoded protein is CSGGRRGNQPQHF.

This sequence joins TRBV30 and TRBJ1-2, with D uncertain. Germline CDR1 is GTSNPN and CDR2 is SVGIG (reference sequence). The V end was cut by 4 bases, the J end by 8 bases, with 11 bases between. This CDR3 is 11 amino acids long. CDR3 residues: CAWTRGTGYTF. The CDR3, as DNA: TGTGCCTGGACACGGGGTACGGGCTACACCTTC.

The chain recombines TRBV18 with TRBJ1-5; 9 positions match TRBD1. The CDR3 spans 15 residues. V lost 1 base, J lost 5 bases, and 3 bases stayed unmatched. Germline assignment: CDR1 KGHSH and CDR2 LQKENI. The CDR3 DNA reads TGTGCCAGCTCACCACGCGACAGGGGGTATCAGCCCCAGCATTTT. It codes for CASSPRDRGYQPQHF.

This clone has more than one count but fewer than ten. V and J are TRBV9 and TRBJ1-4; no clear D gene. CDR3 size: 14 residues. Trimming cost V 4 bases and J 0 bases, with 7 bases left between them. Looked up from germline, CDR1 is SGDLS and CDR2 is YYNGEE. The CDR3 DNA is TGTGCCAGCAGCCACAGTGCAACTAATGAAAAACTGTTTTTT. Encoded protein: CASSHSATNEKLFF.

The V call is TRBV20-1, the J call TRBJ2-1; 7 bases map to TRBD2. The germline gives CDR1 DFQATT, CDR2 SNEGSKA (reference sequence). The CDR3 has 11 amino acids. V lost 3 bases to trimming and J lost 9 bases; unmatched junction nucleotides: 2. The CDR3, as DNA: TGCAGTGCTAGGGTAGCGGGTGAGCAGTTCTTC. Translating gives CSARVAGEQFF.

This clone was recorded once. The chain uses TRBV7-2 and TRBJ1-5; 9 bases are a match to TRBD1. With 6 bases clipped from V and 5 bases from J, the junction kept 5 bases outside the gene matches. CDR3 length equals 14 residues. From germline, CDR1 is SGHTA and CDR2 FQGNSA. The CDR3 DNA sequence: TGTGCCAGCAGGCCGGGACAGGGTGATCAGCCCCAGCATTTT. It codes for CASRPGQGDQPQHF.

The V gene is TRBV4-3, the J gene TRBJ2-7, with D possibly being TRBD2 (7 bases). The V end lost 1 base, the J end lost 4 bases, and 11 bases lay between the germline ends. Germline lookup yields CDR1 LGHNA and CDR2 YSLEER. The CDR3 has 14 amino acids. As DNA, the CDR3 is TGCGCCAGCAGCCAAGGGGGGGGCAGATACGAGCAGTACTTC. Its translation: CASSQGGGRYEQYF.

This clone was picked up one time. The chain carries TRBV6-5 and TRBJ1-3; D gene unclear. The CDR3 is 14 residues long. Germline V gene data show CDR1 as MNHEY and CDR2 as SVGAGI. Trimming stripped 2 bases from V and 4 bases from J, with 9 bases between. The CDR3 DNA reads TGTGCCAGCAGTTACAGTCAGGTCGGAAACACCATATATTTT. It is translated as CASSYSQVGNTIYF.

This chain joins TRBV4-1 and TRBJ1-2; D is ambiguous. Germline V CDR1 and CDR2: MGHRA, YSYEKL. This CDR3 is 15 amino acids long. V was pared by 0 bases and J by 8 bases, with 16 bases between. The CDR3 region has the DNA TGCGCCAGCAGCCAAGAGTTGGTCCGGGTCTTAGGCTACACCTTC. As protein: CASSQELVRVLGYTF.

CDR3 loop: CAISDLRGDGYTF. The CDR3 DNA reads TGTGCCATCAGTGACCTCAGGGGGGATGGCTACACCTTC. The V call is TRBV10-3, the J call TRBJ1-2; 7 bases align to TRBD1. Germline-derived CDR1 and CDR2 are ENHRY and SYGVKD. This CDR3 has 13 amino acids. With V trimmed by 3 bases and J by 6 bases, 4 bases remained unmatched.

This sequence joins TRBV5-6 and TRBJ2-7, with D hard to call. Trimming stripped 5 bases from V and 3 bases from J, with 9 bases between. The V gene's germline CDR1 is SGHDT and CDR2 YYEEEE. The length of the CDR3 is 12 residues. CDR3 DNA: TGTGCCAGCAGTCTCGTGAACTACGAGCAGTACTTC. Translating gives CASSLVNYEQYF.

This sequence joins TRBV9 and TRBJ2-7; D could derive from TRBD1 or TRBD2 (5 bases each). V shed 0 bases and J shed 0 bases, with 10 bases lying between them. The CDR3 runs to 15 residues. Germline assignment: CDR1 SGDLS and CDR2 YYNGEE. In DNA, the CDR3 is TGTGCCAGCAGCGTAGCTTCAGGGACCTCCTACGAGCAGTACTTC. Protein sequence: CASSVASGTSYEQYF.

The V gene is TRBV6-5, the J gene TRBJ2-7; weak D call: TRBD2 (5 bases). This CDR3 has 12 amino acids. V gave up 5 bases and J gave up 1 base, with 6 bases separating them. CDR1 is MNHEY and CDR2 is SVGAGI in the germline V gene. CDR3 nucleotides: TGTGCCAGCAGTCCGGGGTCCTACGAGCAGTACTTC. Translation: CASSPGSYEQYF.